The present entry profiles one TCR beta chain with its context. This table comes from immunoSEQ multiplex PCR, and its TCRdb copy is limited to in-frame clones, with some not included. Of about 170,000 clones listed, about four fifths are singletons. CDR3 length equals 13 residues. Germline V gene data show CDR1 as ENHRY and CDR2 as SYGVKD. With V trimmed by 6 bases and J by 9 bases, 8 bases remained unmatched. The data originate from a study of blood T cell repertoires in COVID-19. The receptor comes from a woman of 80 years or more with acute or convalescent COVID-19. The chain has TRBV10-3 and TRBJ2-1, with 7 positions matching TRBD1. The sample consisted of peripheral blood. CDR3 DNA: TGTGCCATCAGATTCGGGACAGATCGTGAGCAGTTCTTC. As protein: CAIRFGTDREQFF.